This T cell receptor (beta chain) came from a study of shared clonotypes between healthy human individuals. Study findings and constraints: Naive CD4 clonotypes were shared across a handful of donors at approximately 5.3%.

Splitting the CD4+ cells yielded a CD45RA+ naive subset and a CD45RA-negative memory subset. As to this clone: Antigen unknown.

Sequencing used immunoSEQ multiplex PCR; TCRdb keeps in-frame clones, though not all of them. The sample comprises 600,000 to 750,000 clones, 72% of which are singletons, and approximately 2% rests with the top ten. Sequencing was done on a sample of memory CD4+ T cells sorted from blood. Subset described: CD45RA-negative fraction. The receptor was derived from a woman in her twenties or thirties in good health.

The CDR3 nucleotides are TGCAGCGCGGGGCTCAGCACAGATACGCAGTATTTT. Translating it yields CSAGLSTDTQYF. The chain joins TRBV29-1 to TRBJ2-3; the D call may be TRBD1 or TRBD2 (5 bases each). Germline V gene sequence: CDR1 SQVTM, CDR2 ANQGSEA. The CDR3 totals 12 residues. V shed 7 bases and J shed 0 bases, with 8 bases lying between them.